What follows are 5 T cell receptor beta chains derived from one specimen sequenced in a study of early T cells in non-severe SARS-CoV-2 infection. One entry per CDR3 protein results from TCRdb running MiXCR on the 5' RACE reads. The table shows about 87,000 distinct CDR3 sequences, with approximately 14% occurring only once. The sample consisted of whole blood. These receptors were obtained from an adult who was a healthcare worker with PCR-confirmed SARS-CoV-2 infection or an uninfected control (not recorded which).

There are a few counts of this clonotype. J is TRBJ2-4 and V is TRBV6-1; TRBD1 agrees at 7 bases. Germline values: CDR1 MNHNS, CDR2 SASEGT. The V segment lost 5 bases and the J segment 0 bases; nucleotides outside the gene matches: 16. The CDR3 consists of 19 residues. CDR3 sequence reads: CASSPLPPGQLIAKNIQYF. The CDR3 DNA reads TGTGCCAGCAGTCCTCTCCCCCCGGGACAGCTTATAGCCAAAAACATTCAGTACTTC.

This clonotype came up a few times. This chain links TRBV6-5 with TRBJ2-7; tentatively, D is TRBD1 (5 bases). The germline gives CDR1 MNHEY, CDR2 SVGAGI. This CDR3 is built from 14 residues. The ends were cut back, 6 bases at V and 2 bases at J, with 14 bases in the middle. The CDR3 region is CASRSTDPPYEQYF. In nucleotides, the CDR3 is TGTGCCAGCAGGTCGACAGATCCCCCCTACGAGCAGTACTTC.

This clonotype occurred many times. CDR3 region: CASTHPPGQGPQETQYF. The CDR3 DNA reads as TGTGCCAGCACTCATCCCCCGGGACAGGGCCCCCAAGAGACCCAGTACTTC. V is TRBV6-6 and J is TRBJ2-5; the match to TRBD1 covers 9 bases. V was pared by 7 bases and J by 1 base, with 13 bases of the junction left unmatched. The V gene's germline CDR1 is MNHNY and CDR2 SVGAGI (reference sequence). This CDR3 spans 17 amino acids.

CDR3 residues: CASSLNPGNTEAFF. CDR3 sequence (DNA): TGTGCCAGCAGCTTAAATCCAGGAAACACTGAAGCTTTCTTT. This chain uses TRBV7-2 with TRBJ1-1; D is unresolved. The germline V and J ends were trimmed by 2 bases and 2 bases, with 9 bases remaining between them. The CDR3 sequence is 14 residues long. CDR1 SGHTA and CDR2 FQGNSA come from the germline V gene.

This clonotype has a handful of counts. The chain has TRBV7-9 and TRBJ2-7, with TRBD2 matching 7 bases. The trim removed 5 bases at V and 6 bases at J, leaving 13 bases unmatched. Germline V gene sequence: CDR1 SEHNR, CDR2 FQNEAQ (reference sequence). The CDR3 has 15 residues. CDR3 DNA sequence: TGTGCCAGCAGCCAAGCCCGGGCTACGGGGGGCGAGCAGTACTTC. It specifies CASSQARATGGEQYF.